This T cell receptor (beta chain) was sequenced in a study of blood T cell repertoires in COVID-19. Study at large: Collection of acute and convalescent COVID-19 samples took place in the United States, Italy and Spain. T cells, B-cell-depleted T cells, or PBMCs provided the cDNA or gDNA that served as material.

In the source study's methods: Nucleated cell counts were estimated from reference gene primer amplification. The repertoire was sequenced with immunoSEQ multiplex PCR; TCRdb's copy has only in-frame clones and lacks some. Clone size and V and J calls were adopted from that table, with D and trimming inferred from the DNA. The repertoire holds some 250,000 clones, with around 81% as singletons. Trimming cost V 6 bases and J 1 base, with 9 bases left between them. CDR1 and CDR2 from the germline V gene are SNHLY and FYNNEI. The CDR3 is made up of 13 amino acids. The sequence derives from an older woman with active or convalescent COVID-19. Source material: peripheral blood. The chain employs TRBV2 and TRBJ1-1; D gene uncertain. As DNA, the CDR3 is TGTGCCAGCAGGTCCGGGGAGAACACTGAAGCTTTCTTT. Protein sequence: CASRSGENTEAFF.